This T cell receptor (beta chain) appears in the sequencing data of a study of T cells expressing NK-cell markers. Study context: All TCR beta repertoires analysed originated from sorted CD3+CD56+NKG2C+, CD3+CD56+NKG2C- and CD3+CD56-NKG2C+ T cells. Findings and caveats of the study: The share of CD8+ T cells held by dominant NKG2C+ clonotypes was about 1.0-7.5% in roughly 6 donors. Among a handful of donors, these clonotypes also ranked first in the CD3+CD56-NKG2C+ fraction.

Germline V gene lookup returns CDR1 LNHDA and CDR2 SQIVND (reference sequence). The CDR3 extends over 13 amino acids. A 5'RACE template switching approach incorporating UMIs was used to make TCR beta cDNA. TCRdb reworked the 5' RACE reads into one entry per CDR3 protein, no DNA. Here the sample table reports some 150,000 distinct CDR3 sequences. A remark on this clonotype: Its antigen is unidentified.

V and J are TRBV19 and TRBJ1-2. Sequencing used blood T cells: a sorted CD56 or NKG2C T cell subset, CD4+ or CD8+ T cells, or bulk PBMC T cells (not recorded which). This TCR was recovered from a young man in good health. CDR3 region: CASLRGTDYGYTF.